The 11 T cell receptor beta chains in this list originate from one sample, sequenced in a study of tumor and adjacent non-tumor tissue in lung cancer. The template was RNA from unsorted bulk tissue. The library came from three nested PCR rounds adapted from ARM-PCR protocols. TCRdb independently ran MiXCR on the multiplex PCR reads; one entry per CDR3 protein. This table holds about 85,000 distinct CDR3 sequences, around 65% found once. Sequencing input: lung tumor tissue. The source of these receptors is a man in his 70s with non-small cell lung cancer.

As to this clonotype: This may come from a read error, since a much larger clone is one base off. For the CDR3, the DNA is TGCAGCGTTTTAAAGTATTTCGTCGGCACTGAAGCTTTCTTT. The encoded protein is CSVLKYFVGTEAFF. V is TRBV29-1 and J is TRBJ1-1; no firm D call. The CDR3 runs to 14 residues. CDR1 SQVTM and CDR2 ANQGSEA come from the germline V gene. V shed 5 bases and J shed 4 bases, with 17 bases lying between them.

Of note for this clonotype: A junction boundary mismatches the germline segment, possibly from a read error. CDR3 amino acids: CASSFPGRGDIGELFF. In nucleotides, the CDR3 is TGTGCCAGCAGCTTCCCAGGGAGAGGGGACATCGGGGAGTTGTTTTTT. The chain employs TRBV7-9 and TRBJ2-2; possible D gene TRBD1, 6 bases. Germline V lookup: CDR1 SEHNR, CDR2 FQNEAQ (reference sequence). This CDR3 contains 16 residues.

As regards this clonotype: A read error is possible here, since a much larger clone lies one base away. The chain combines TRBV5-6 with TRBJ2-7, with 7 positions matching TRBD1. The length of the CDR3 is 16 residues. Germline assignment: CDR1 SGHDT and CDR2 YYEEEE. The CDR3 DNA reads TGTGCCAGCAGGTTGGCCGGGACAGTCAACCCTTACGAGCAGTACTTC. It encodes CASRLAGTVNPYEQYF.

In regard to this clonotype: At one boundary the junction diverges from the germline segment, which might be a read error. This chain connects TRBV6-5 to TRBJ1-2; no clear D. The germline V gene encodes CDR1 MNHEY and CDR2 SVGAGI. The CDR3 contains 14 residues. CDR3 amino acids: CASSYLVRNYGYTF. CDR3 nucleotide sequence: TGTGCCAGCAGTTACCTGGTCAGGAATTATGGTTACACCTTC.

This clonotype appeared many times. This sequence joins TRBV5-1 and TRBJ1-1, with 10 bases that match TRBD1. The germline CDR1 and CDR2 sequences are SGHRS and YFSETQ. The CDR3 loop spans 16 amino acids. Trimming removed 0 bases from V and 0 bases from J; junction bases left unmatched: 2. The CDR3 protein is CASSLGQGALNTEAFF. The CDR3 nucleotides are TGCGCCAGCAGCTTGGGACAGGGGGCCTTGAACACTGAAGCTTTCTTT. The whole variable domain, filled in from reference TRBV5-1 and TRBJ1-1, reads KAGVTQTPRYLIKTRGQQVTLSCSPISGHRSVSWYQQTPGQGLQFLFEYFSETQRNKGNFPGRFSGRQFSNSRSEMNVSTLELGDSALYLCASSLGQGALNTEAFFGQGTRLTVV.

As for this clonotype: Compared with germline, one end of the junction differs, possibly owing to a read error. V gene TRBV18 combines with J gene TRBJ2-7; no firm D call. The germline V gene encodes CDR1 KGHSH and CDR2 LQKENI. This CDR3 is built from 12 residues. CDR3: CASSPRRGEQHF. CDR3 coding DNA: TGTGCCAGCTCACCACGGAGAGGCGAGCAGCACTTC.

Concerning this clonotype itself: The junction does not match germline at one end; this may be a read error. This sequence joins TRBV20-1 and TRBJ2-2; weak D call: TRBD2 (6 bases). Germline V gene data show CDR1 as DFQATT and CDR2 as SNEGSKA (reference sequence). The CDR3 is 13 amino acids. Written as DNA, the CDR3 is TGCAGTGCCCCGGACTATACCACCTGGGAGCTGTTTTTT. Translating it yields CSAPDYTTWELFF.

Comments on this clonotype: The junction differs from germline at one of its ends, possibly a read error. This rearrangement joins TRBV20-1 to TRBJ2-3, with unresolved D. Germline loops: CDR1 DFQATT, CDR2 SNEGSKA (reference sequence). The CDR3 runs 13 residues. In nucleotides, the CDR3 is TGCAGTGCTCAGTTGACATACACAAATACGCAGTATTTT. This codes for CSAQLTYTNTQYF.

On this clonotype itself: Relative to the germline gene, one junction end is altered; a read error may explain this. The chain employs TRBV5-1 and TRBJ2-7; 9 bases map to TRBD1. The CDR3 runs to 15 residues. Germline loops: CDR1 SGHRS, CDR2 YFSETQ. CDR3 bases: TGCGCCAGCAACTTAAAACCGGGACAGGGCCACGAGCGGTACTTC. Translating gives CASNLKPGQGHERYF.

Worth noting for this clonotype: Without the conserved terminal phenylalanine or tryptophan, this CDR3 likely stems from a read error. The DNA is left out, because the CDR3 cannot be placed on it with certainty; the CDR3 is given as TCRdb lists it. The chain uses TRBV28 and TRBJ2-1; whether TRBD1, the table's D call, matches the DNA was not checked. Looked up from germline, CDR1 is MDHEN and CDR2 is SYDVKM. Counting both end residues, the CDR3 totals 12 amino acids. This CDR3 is CASSFSSDRQVL.

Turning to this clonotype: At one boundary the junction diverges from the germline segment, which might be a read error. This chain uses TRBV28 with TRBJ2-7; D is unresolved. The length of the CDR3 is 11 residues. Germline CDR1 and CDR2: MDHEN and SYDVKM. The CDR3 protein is CVSSSSYEQYF. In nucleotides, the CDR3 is TGTGTCAGCAGTTCCTCCTACGAGCAGTACTTC.